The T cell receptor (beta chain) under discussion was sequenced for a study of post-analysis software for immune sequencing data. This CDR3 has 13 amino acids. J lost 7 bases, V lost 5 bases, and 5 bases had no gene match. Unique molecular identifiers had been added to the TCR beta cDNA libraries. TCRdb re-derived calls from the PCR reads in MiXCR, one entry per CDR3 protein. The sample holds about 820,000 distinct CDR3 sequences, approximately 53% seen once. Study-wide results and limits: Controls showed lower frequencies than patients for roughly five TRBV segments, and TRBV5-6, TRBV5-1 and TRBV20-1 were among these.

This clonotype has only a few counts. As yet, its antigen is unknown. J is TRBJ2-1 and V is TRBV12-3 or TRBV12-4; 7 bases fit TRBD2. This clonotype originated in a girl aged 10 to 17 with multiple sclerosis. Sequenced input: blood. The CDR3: CASSRTGGNEQFF. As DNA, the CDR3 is TGTGCCAGCAGTCGGACGGGGGGAAATGAGCAGTTCTTC.